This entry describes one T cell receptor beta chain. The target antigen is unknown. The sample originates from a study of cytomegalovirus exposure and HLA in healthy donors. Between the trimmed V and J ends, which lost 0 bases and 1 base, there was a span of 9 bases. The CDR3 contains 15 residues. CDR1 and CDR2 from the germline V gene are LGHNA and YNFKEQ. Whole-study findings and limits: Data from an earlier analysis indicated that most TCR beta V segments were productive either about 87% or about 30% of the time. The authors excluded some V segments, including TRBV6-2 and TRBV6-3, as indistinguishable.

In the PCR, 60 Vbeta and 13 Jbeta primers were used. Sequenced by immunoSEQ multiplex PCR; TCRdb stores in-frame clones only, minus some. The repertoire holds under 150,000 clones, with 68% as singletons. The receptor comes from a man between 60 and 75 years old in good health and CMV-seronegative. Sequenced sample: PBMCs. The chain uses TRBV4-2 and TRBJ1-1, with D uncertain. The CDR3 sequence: CASSQEIHPNTEAFF. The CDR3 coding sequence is TGTGCCAGCAGCCAAGAAATTCATCCGAACACTGAAGCTTTCTTT.